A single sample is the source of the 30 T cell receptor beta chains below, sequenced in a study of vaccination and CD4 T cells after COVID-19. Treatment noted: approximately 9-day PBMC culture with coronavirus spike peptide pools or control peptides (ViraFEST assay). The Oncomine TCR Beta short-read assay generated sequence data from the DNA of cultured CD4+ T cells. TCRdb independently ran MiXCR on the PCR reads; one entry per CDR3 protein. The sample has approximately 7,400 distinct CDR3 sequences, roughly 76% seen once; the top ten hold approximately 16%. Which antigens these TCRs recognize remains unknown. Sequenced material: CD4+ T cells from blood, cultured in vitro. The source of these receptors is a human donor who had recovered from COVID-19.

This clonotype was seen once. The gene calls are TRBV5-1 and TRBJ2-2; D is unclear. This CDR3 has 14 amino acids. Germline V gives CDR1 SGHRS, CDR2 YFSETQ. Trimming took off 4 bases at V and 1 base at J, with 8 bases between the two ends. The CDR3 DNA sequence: TGCGCCAGCAGCGCCCACATGAACACCGGGGAGCTGTTTTTT. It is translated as CASSAHMNTGELFF.

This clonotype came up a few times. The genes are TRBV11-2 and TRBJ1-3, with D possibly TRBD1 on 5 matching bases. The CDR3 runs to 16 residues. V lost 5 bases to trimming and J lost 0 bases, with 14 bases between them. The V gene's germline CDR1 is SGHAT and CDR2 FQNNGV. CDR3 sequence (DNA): TGTGCCAGCAGCCGCGTGGGGGGGGACTCTGGAAACACCATATATTTT. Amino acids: CASSRVGGDSGNTIYF.

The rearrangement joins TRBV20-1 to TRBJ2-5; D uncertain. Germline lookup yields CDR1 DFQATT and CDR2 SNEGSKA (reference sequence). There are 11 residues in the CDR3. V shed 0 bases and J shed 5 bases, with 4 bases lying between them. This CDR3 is CSARDPETQYF. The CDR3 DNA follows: TGCAGTGCTAGAGATCCCGAGACCCAGTACTTC.

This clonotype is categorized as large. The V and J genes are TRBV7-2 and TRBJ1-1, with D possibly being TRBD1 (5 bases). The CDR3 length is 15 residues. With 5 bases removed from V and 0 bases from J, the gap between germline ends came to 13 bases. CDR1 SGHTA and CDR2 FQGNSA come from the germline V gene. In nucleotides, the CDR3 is TGTGCCAGCAGCCCCGGGGGGTCAGTGAACACTGAAGCTTTCTTT. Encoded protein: CASSPGGSVNTEAFF.

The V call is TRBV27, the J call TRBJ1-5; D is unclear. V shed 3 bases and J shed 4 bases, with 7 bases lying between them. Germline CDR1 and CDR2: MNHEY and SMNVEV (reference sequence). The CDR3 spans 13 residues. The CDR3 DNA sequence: TGTGCCAGCAGTTTCGTGGGGAATCAGCCCCAGCATTTT. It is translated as CASSFVGNQPQHF.

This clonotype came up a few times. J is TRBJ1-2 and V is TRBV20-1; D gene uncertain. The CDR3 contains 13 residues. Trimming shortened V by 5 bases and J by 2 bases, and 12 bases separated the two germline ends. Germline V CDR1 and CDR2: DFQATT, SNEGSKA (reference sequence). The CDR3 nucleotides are TGCAGTGCTCCCGCAATGCAGAACTATGGCTACACCTTC. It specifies CSAPAMQNYGYTF.

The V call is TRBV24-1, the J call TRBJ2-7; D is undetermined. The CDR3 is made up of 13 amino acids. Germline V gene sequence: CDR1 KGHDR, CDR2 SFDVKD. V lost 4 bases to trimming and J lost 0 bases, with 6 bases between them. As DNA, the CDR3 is TGTGCCACCAGTGACACCGGCTCCTACGAGCAGTACTTC. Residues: CATSDTGSYEQYF.

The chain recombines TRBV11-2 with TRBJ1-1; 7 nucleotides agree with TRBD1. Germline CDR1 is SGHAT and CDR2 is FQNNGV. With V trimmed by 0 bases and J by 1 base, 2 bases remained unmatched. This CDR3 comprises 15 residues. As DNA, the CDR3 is TGTGCCAGCAGCTTAGATAGGGACAGGAACACTGAAGCTTTCTTT. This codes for CASSLDRDRNTEAFF.

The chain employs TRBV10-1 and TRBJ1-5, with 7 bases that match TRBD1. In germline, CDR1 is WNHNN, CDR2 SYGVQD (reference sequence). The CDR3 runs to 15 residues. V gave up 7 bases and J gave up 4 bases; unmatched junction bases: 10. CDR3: CASTKGTVPNQPQHF. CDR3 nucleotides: TGCGCCAGCACTAAAGGGACAGTCCCAAATCAGCCCCAGCATTTT.

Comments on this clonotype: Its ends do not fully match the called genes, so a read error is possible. The CDR3 here is CASSLEGWNQPQHF. CDR3 nucleotides: TGTGCCAGCAGCTTAGAAGGGTGGAATCAACCCCAGCATTTT. This chain links TRBV7-2 with TRBJ1-5, with D hard to call. The germline gives CDR1 SGHTA, CDR2 FQGNSA. CDR3 length: 14 residues.

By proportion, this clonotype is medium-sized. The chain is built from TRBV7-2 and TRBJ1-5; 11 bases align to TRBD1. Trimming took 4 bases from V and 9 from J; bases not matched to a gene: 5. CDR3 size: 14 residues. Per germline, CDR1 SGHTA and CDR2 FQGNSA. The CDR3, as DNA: TGTGCCAGCAGCTCGTTCGGGACAGGGGGGCCCCAGCATTTT. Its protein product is CASSSFGTGGPQHF.

In DNA form, the CDR3 reads TGTGCCACAGCGGGGACCTACTCTGGAAACACCATATATTTT. It codes for CATAGTYSGNTIYF. The genes are TRBV28 and TRBJ1-3, with D possibly TRBD1 on 5 matching bases. Per the germline V gene, CDR1 is MDHEN and CDR2 is SYDVKM. The V and J ends lost 10 bases and 0 bases respectively, with 13 bases between them. This CDR3 has 14 amino acids.

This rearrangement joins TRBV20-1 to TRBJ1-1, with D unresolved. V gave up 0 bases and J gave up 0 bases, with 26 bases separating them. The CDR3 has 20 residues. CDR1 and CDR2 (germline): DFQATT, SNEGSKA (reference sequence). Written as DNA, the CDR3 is TGCAGTGCTAGAGATAGAAGGGAACAAAGGACTCGGGTGATGAACACTGAAGCTTTCTTT. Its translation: CSARDRREQRTRVMNTEAFF.

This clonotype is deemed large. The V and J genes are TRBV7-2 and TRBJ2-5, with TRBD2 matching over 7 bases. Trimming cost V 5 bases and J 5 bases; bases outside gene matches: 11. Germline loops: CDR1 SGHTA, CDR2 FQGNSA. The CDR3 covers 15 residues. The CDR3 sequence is CASSLAGVGRETQYF. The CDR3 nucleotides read TGTGCCAGCAGCCTCGCGGGGGTGGGTCGGGAGACCCAGTACTTC. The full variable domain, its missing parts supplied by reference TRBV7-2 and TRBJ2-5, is GAGVSQSPSNKVTEKGKDVELRCDPISGHTALYWYRQSLGQGLEFLIYFQGNSAPDKSGLPSDRFSAERTGGSVSTLTIQRTQQEDSAVYLCASSLAGVGRETQYFGPGTRLLVL.

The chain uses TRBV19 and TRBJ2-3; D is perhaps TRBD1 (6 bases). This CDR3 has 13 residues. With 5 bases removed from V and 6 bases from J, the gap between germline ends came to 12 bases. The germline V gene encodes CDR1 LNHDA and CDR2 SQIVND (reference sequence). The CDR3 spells CASSPGAHDTQYF. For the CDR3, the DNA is TGTGCCAGTAGTCCAGGGGCGCACGATACGCAGTATTTT.

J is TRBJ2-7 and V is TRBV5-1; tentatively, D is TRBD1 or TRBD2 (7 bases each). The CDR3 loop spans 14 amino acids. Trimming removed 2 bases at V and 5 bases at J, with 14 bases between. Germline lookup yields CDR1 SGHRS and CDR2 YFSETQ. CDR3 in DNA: TGCGCCAGCAGCTTCAGGGGGGGTAAGGACGAGCAGTACTTC. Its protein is CASSFRGGKDEQYF. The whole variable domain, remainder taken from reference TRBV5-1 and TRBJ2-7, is KAGVTQTPRYLIKTRGQQVTLSCSPISGHRSVSWYQQTPGQGLQFLFEYFSETQRNKGNFPGRFSGRQFSNSRSEMNVSTLELGDSALYLCASSFRGGKDEQYFGPGTRLTVT.

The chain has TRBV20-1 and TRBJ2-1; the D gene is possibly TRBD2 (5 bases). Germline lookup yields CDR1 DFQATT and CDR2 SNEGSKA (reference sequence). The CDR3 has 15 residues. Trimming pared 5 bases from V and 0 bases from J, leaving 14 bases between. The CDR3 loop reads CSAGSAGHSYNEQFF. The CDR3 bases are TGCAGTGCTGGCTCGGCGGGTCACTCCTACAATGAGCAGTTCTTC.

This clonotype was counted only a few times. CDR3 sequence reads: CASTTYRRGQHYGYTF. CDR3 DNA: TGTGCCAGCACTACCTACCGGCGTGGGCAGCACTATGGCTACACCTTC. This chain connects TRBV27 to TRBJ1-2; D ambiguous. Germline V gives CDR1 MNHEY, CDR2 SMNVEV (reference sequence). V shed 7 bases and J shed 3 bases, with 21 bases lying between them. The CDR3 spans 16 residues.

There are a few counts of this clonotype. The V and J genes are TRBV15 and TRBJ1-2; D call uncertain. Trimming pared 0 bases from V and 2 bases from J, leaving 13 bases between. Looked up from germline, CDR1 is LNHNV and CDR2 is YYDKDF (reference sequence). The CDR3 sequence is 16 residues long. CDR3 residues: CATSRDRGPRNYGYTF. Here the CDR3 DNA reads TGTGCCACCAGCAGAGATCGAGGGCCGCGGAACTATGGCTACACCTTC.

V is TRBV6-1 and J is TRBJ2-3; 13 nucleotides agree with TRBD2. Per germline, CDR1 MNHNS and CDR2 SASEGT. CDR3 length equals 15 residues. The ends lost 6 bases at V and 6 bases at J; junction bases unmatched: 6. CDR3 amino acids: CASSRTSGRGDTQYF. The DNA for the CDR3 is TGTGCCAGCAGCCGCACTAGCGGGAGGGGTGATACGCAGTATTTT.

The CDR3 region has the DNA TGTGCCAGCTCGGACGGCCCTAACACTGAAGCTTTCTTT. It codes for CASSDGPNTEAFF. The chain employs TRBV18 and TRBJ1-1; D unclear. Germline CDR1 KGHSH, CDR2 LQKENI. Trimming took off 6 bases at V and 2 bases at J, with 10 bases between the two ends. The CDR3 covers 13 residues.

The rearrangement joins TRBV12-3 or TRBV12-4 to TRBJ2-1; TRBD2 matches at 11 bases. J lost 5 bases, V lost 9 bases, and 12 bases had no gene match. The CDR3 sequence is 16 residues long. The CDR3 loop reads CASYPSGRWVHNEQFF. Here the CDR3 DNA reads TGTGCCAGTTATCCTAGCGGGAGGTGGGTCCACAATGAGCAGTTCTTC.

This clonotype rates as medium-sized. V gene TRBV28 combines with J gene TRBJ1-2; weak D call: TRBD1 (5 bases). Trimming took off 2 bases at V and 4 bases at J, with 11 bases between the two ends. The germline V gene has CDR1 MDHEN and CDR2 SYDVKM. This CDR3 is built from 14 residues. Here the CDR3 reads CASSLARESYGYTF. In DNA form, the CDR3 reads TGTGCCAGCAGTTTAGCCAGGGAGAGCTATGGCTACACCTTC.

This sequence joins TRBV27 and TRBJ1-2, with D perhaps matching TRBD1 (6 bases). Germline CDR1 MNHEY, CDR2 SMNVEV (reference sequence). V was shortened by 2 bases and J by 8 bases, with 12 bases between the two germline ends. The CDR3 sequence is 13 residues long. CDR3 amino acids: CASSLNWGQGYTF. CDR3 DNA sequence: TGTGCCAGCAGTTTAAATTGGGGGCAAGGCTACACCTTC.

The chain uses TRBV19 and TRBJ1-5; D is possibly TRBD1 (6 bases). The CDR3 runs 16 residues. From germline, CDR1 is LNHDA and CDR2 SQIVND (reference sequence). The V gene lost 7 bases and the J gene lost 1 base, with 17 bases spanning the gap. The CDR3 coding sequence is TGTGCCAGTATCAATACCAGGGGCTTGAGCAATCAGCCCCAGCATTTT. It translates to CASINTRGLSNQPQHF.

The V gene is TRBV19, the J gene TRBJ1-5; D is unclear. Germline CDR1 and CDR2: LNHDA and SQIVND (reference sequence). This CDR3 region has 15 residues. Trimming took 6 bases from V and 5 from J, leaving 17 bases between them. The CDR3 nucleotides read TGTGCCAGTAGACACCTGCGGGCCCTCGATCAGCCCCAGCATTTT. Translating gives CASRHLRALDQPQHF.

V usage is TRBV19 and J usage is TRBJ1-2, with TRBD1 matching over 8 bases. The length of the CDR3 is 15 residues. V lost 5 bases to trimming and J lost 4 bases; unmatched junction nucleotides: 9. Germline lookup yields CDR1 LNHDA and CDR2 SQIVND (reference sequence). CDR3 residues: CASSLRTGRGYGYTF. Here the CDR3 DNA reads TGTGCCAGTAGTCTTCGGACAGGGAGGGGCTATGGCTACACCTTC. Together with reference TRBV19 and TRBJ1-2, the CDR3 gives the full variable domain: DGGITQSPKYLFRKEGQNVTLSCEQNLNHDAMYWYRQDPGQGLRLIYYSQIVNDFQKGDIAEGYSVSREKKESFPLTVTSAQKNPTAFYLCASSLRTGRGYGYTFGSGTRLTVV.

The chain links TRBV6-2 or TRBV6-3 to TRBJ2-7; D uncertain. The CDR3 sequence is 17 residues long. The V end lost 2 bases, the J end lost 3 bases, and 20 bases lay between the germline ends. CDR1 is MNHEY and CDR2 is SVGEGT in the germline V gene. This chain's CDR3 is CASSYPRTRALGYEQYF. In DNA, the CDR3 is TGTGCCAGCAGTTACCCCCGGACCCGAGCCTTGGGCTACGAGCAGTACTTC.

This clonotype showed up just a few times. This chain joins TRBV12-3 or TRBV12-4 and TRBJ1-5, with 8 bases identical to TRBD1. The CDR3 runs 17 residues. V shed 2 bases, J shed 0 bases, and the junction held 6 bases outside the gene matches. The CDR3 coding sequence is TGTGCCAGCAGTTTATGGCAGGGGGCTTATAGCAATCAGCCCCAGCATTTT. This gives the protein CASSLWQGAYSNQPQHF.

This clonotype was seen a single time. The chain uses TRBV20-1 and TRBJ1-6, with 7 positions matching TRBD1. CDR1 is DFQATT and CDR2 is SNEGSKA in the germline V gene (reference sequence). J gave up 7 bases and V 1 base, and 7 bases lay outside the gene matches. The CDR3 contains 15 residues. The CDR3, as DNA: TGCAGTGCTAGAGCGGCAGGGGGTACAAATTCACCCCTCCACTTT. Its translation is CSARAAGGTNSPLHF.